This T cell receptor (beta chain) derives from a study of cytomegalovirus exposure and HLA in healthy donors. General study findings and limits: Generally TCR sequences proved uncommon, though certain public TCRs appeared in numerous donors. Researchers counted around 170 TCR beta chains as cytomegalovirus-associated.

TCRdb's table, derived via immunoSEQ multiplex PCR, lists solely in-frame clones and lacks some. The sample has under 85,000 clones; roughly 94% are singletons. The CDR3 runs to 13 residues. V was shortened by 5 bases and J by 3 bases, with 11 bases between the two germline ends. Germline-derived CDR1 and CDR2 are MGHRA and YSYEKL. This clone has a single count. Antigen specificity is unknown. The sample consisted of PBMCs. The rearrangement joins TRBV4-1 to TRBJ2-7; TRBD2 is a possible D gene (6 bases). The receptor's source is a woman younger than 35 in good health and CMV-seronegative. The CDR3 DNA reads TGCGCCAGCAGCTTGGGGACTGACTACGAGCAGTACTTC. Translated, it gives CASSLGTDYEQYF.